This T cell receptor (beta chain) was recorded in a study of blood T cell repertoires in COVID-19. In the study overall: PBMCs, B-cell-depleted T cells, or T cells provided the cDNA or gDNA that made up the material.

Original handling: Estimated nucleated cell counts came from reference gene primer amplification. Using immunoSEQ multiplex PCR, the repertoire was profiled, and TCRdb retains in-frame clones only, with some absent. V and J calls and clone size are those listed in that table; D and trimming were worked out from the DNA. The data show around 100,000 clones, about 90% seen once. The CDR3 is made up of 14 amino acids. V was cut by 9 bases and J by 6 bases, with 18 bases left in between. Germline assignment: CDR1 SNHLY and CDR2 FYNNEI. The specimen sequenced was peripheral blood. The chain joins TRBV2 to TRBJ1-3, with a possible D match to TRBD1 (6 bases). The clonotype originates from a human donor with acute or convalescent COVID-19. The donor label of this sample is uncertain. CDR3 residues: CASEDGGLANTIYF. As DNA, the CDR3 is TGTGCCAGTGAAGACGGGGGGCTGGCAAACACCATATATTTT.